The present T cell receptor (beta chain) was sequenced within a study of blood T cells in healthy people across ages. This CDR3 region has 14 residues. Germline CDR1 reads DFQATT; CDR2 reads SNEGSKA (reference sequence). Trimming cost V 0 bases and J 3 bases; bases outside gene matches: 4. The study's findings and limits: A roughly linear age-dependent decrease characterized TCR beta diversity per million T cells.

Combining a sample-barcoded 5' primer with a J-beta primer mix, a second PCR ran for roughly 6 to 11 cycles. TCRdb fed the 5' RACE reads into MiXCR, producing one record per CDR3 protein. Of fewer than 1,000,000 distinct CDR3 sequences in the sample, approximately 44% were seen once. A few counts support this clonotype. Its specificity is not known. Specimen: blood. The clonotype was recovered from a man aged 60-69 years in good health. This chain links TRBV20-1 with TRBJ2-5; TRBD1 agrees at 7 bases. The CDR3 loop is CSARDLGTEETQYF. In DNA, the CDR3 is TGCAGTGCTAGAGACCTCGGGACAGAAGAGACCCAGTACTTC.